This T cell receptor (beta chain) was recorded in a study of siplizumab effects on memory and regulatory T cells. Study conclusions and caveats: The authors mapped only a minor fraction of alloreactive clones to unstimulated subsets.

The protocol was immunoSEQ multiplex PCR, while the TCRdb copy is restricted to in-frame clones and leaves out a portion. The table has nearly 95,000 clones, 94% seen once. In the case of this clone: Antigen unknown.

With V trimmed by 2 bases and J by 0 bases, 9 bases remained unmatched. The CDR3 loop spans 19 amino acids. Germline V CDR1 and CDR2: SGHRS, YFSETQ. J is TRBJ2-3 and V is TRBV5-1, with 13 nucleotides matching TRBD2. Sequenced material: non-Treg CD4+ T cells sorted from blood. The receptor comes from a human donor in good health. CDR3 sequence (DNA): TGCGCCAGCAGCTTTGGGGCGGGACTAGCGGGAACTAGCACAGATACGCAGTATTTT. Its protein product is CASSFGAGLAGTSTDTQYF.